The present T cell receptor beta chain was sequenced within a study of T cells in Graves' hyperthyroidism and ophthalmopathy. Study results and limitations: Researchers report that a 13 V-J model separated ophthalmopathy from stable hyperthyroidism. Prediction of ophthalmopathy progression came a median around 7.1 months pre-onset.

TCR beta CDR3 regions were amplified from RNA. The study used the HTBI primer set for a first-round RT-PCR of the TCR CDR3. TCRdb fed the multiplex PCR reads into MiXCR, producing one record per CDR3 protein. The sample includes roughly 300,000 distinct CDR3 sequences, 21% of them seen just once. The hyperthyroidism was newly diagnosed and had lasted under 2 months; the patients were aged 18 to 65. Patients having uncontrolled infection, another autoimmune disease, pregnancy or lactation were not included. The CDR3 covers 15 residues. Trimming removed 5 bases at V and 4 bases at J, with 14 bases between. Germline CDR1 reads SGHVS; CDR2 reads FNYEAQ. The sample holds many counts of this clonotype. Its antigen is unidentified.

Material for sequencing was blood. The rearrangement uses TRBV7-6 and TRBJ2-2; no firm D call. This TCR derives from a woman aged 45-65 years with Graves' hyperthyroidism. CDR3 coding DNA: TGTGCCAGCAGCCTAAATAGCCGGACCACCGGGGAGCTGTTTTTT. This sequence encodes CASSLNSRTTGELFF.